This is a list of T cell receptor beta chains from one sample in a study of identical twins' blood T cells. TCRdb independently ran MiXCR on the 5' RACE reads; one entry per CDR3 protein. The sample has 350,000 to 400,000 distinct CDR3 sequences, 28% seen once. What was sequenced was PBMCs. The receptors were sampled from a woman between 18 and 49 years old in good health. Each CDR3 is given with its conserved first and last residue. A D gene is named only where the DNA matches it firmly. Expanded clones get a size class; other rows say once, few or many, or leave the size out.

>TRBJ1-2|TRBD1|TRBV6-5|few
CASTGQGYGYTF
TGTGCCAGCACCGGACAGGGCTATGGCTACACCTTC
>TRBJ2-3|NA|TRBV5-1|NA
CASSSGENTDTQYF
TGCGCCAGCAGCTCGGGGGAAAACACAGATACGCAGTATTTT
>TRBJ2-2|NA|TRBV5-1|few
CASSLFRGQEELFF
TGCGCCAGCAGCTTGTTCAGGGGTCAGGAGGAGCTGTTTTTT
>TRBJ1-4|TRBD1|TRBV5-1|many
CASAGTVNEKLFF
TGCGCCAGCGCCGGGACAGTTAATGAAAAACTGTTTTTT
>TRBJ1-1|NA|TRBV14|NA
CASSQQGRPLGAFF
TGTGCCAGCAGCCAGCAGGGACGCCCGCTGGGAGCTTTCTTT
>TRBJ2-1|TRBD2|TRBV29-1|NA
CSVDASPTGLSGSSYNEQFF
TGCAGCGTCGACGCTTCCCCCACAGGGTTGAGCGGGAGCTCCTACAATGAGCAGTTCTTC
>TRBJ2-1|NA|TRBV12-3/TRBV12-4|NA
CASSGGGGTGSYNEQFF
TGTGCCAGCAGTGGGGGGGGCGGGACGGGCTCCTACAATGAGCAGTTCTTC
>TRBJ1-2|NA|TRBV6-5|NA
CARSAARMGYTF
TGTGCCAGGAGTGCGGCTAGGATGGGCTACACCTTC
>TRBJ1-2|NA|TRBV11-3|few
CASSLNPIGGPNF
TGTGCCAGCAGCTTAAACCCCATCGGGGGTCCTAACTTC
>TRBJ1-1|NA|TRBV18|NA
CASSQVRGGTEALF
TGTGCCAGCTCCCAGGTAAGGGGAGGCACTGAAGCTCTCTTT
>TRBJ1-2|NA|TRBV29-1|NA
CSVEIYGYTF
TGCAGCGTTGAGATTTATGGCTACACCTTC
>TRBJ1-2|NA|TRBV9|few
CASARDLAPSGYGYTF
TGTGCCAGTGCTCGGGATCTTGCCCCAAGTGGCTATGGCTACACCTTC
>TRBJ1-1|NA|TRBV20-1|many
CSALNRGGEAFF
TGCAGTGCCCTGAACCGGGGCGGTGAAGCTTTCTTT
>TRBJ2-1|NA|TRBV27|many
CASSPSTGNEQFF
TGTGCCAGCAGTCCCTCGACTGGAAATGAGCAGTTCTTC
>TRBJ1-1|TRBD1|TRBV27|many
CASSPTGGMNTEAFF
TGTGCCAGCAGTCCGACAGGGGGAATGAACACTGAAGCTTTCTTT
>TRBJ2-3|TRBD2|TRBV29-1|NA
CSAFNKAGDTDTQYF
TGCAGCGCCTTCAACAAGGCGGGAGACACAGATACGCAGTATTTT
>TRBJ2-2|TRBD2|TRBV3-1|many
CASSWTSSGELFF
TGTGCCAGCAGCTGGACTAGTTCCGGGGAGCTGTTTTTT
>TRBJ2-7|NA|TRBV5-1|few
CASSFGLVPLEQYF
TGCGCCAGCAGCTTTGGCTTAGTACCCCTCGAGCAGTACTTC
>TRBJ1-1|NA|TRBV20-1|few
CSARILNTEAFF
TGCAGTGCTAGGATCTTGAACACTGAAGCTTTCTTT
>TRBJ1-2|NA|TRBV10-3|few
CAISAPLTGGDYGYTF
TGTGCCATCAGTGCCCCTTTGACCGGGGGCGACTATGGCTACACCTTC
>TRBJ1-6|TRBD1|TRBV5-6|NA
CASSFPGQANSPLHF
TGTGCCAGCAGCTTTCCGGGACAGGCGAATTCACCCCTCCACTTT
>TRBJ1-5|NA|TRBV2|NA
CASSEQGKGQPQHF
TGTGCCAGCAGCGAACAGGGAAAGGGTCAGCCCCAGCATTTT
>TRBJ2-7|TRBD1|TRBV6-2/TRBV6-3|NA
CASKGQGVEQYF
TGTGCCAGCAAAGGACAGGGGGTCGAGCAGTACTTC
>TRBJ1-3|NA|TRBV11-2|many
CASSLVIWQPTSGNTIYF
TGTGCCAGCAGCTTAGTTATCTGGCAACCCACCTCTGGAAACACCATATATTTT
>TRBJ2-7|NA|TRBV7-9|NA
CASSLSVRGEQYF
TGTGCCAGCAGCTTATCGGTTAGAGGCGAGCAGTACTTC
>TRBJ2-1|NA|TRBV5-1|NA
CASSPGRPSYNEQFF
TGCGCCAGCAGCCCCGGAAGACCCTCCTACAATGAGCAGTTCTTC
>TRBJ2-2|NA|TRBV7-8|many
CASSLGVLGAGELFF
TGTGCCAGCAGCTTAGGAGTTTTGGGAGCCGGGGAGCTGTTTTTT
>TRBJ2-6|NA|TRBV19|NA
CASSVRALSSGVLTF
TGTGCCAGTAGTGTCAGGGCGCTGTCTTCGGGCGTCCTGACTTTC
>TRBJ2-3|TRBD2|TRBV5-1|few
CASSPRLARDTQYF
TGCGCCAGCAGCCCCCGACTAGCGAGGGATACGCAGTATTTT
>TRBJ1-2|NA|TRBV20-1|few
CSAKRSAYTF
TGCAGTGCTAAACGTTCCGCCTACACCTTC
>TRBJ1-2|NA|TRBV7-9|NA
CASSLAHGIGYGYTF
TGTGCCAGCAGCTTAGCGCATGGAATAGGCTATGGCTACACCTTC
>TRBJ1-5|NA|TRBV20-1|NA
CSAGPRGSNQPQHF
TGCAGTGCGGGTCCAAGGGGCAGCAATCAGCCCCAGCATTTT
>TRBJ2-1|TRBD1|TRBV12-3/TRBV12-4|NA
CASSPGQGPNEQLF
TGTGCCAGCAGCCCGGGACAGGGACCCAATGAGCAGTTATTC
>TRBJ1-5|NA|TRBV11-1|once
CASSRNNVEGQPQHF
TGTGCCAGCAGCCGGAACAACGTGGAGGGTCAGCCCCAGCATTTT
>TRBJ2-2|NA|TRBV6-5|NA
CASSYRFDTGELFF
TGTGCCAGCAGTTACAGGTTCGACACCGGGGAGCTGTTTTTT
>TRBJ1-2|NA|TRBV19|few
CASTLQGVSYGYTF
TGTGCCAGTACTCTACAGGGTGTAAGCTATGGCTACACCTTC
>TRBJ2-7|NA|TRBV7-9|NA
CASSLVVGQSYEQYF
TGTGCCAGCAGCCTCGTCGTTGGGCAGTCCTACGAGCAGTACTTC
>TRBJ1-3|TRBD1|TRBV19|few
CASMTGPGNTIYF
TGTGCCAGTATGACAGGGCCTGGAAACACCATATATTTT
>TRBJ2-6|NA|TRBV11-2|few
CASSFGTGNSGANVLTF
TGTGCCAGCAGCTTTGGGACTGGAAACTCTGGGGCCAACGTCCTGACTTTC
>TRBJ1-3|NA|TRBV19|NA
CASSVSGQPSSGNTIYF
TGTGCCAGTAGTGTGTCCGGACAGCCGAGCTCTGGAAACACCATATATTTT
>TRBJ2-1|TRBD2|TRBV5-1|many
CASSLVAGAYNEQFF
TGTGCCAGCAGCCTTGTAGCGGGAGCCTACAATGAGCAGTTCTTC
>TRBJ1-5|NA|TRBV19|NA
CASNDRNLNQPQHF
TGTGCCAGTAACGACAGGAATCTCAATCAGCCCCAGCATTTT
>TRBJ1-3|NA|TRBV12-5|NA
CASGSDLGNTIYF
TGTGCTAGTGGTTCTGATCTGGGGAACACCATATATTTT
>TRBJ2-1|NA|TRBV15|once
CATEDDNEQFF
TGTGCCACGGAGGACGACAATGAGCAGTTCTTC
>TRBJ1-5|NA|TRBV7-8|few
CASSLLGTINQPQHF
TGTGCCAGCAGCTTATTAGGTACGATAAATCAGCCCCAGCATTTT
>TRBJ2-2|TRBD2|TRBV7-9|few
CASSPREAEELFF
TGTGCCAGTAGCCCACGGGAGGCAGAGGAGCTGTTTTTT
>TRBJ1-2|TRBD1|TRBV7-9|once
CASSLGDRVGYTF
TGTGCCAGCAGCTTAGGGGACAGGGTTGGCTACACCTTC
>TRBJ1-2|NA|TRBV6-2/TRBV6-3|NA
CASSDSEYYGYTF
TGTGCCAGCAGTGACTCAGAGTACTATGGCTACACCTTC
>TRBJ2-3|NA|TRBV29-1|few
CSVEMGRGFTDTQYF
TGCAGCGTTGAGATGGGGCGGGGTTTCACAGATACGCAGTATTTT
>TRBJ1-2|NA|TRBV12-3/TRBV12-4|NA
CASSSQGRNYGYTF
TGTGCCAGCAGTTCTCAGGGGAGAAACTATGGCTACACCTTC